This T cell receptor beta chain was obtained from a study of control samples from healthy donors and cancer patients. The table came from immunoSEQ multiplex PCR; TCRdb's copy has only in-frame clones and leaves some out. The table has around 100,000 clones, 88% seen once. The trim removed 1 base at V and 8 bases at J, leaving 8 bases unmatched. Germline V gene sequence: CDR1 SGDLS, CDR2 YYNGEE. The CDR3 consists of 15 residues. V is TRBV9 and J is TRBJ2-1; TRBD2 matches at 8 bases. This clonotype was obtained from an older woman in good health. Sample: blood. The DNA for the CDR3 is TGTGCCAGCAGCGTACTCAGCGGGAGTATGGATGAGCAGTTCTTC. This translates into CASSVLSGSMDEQFF.